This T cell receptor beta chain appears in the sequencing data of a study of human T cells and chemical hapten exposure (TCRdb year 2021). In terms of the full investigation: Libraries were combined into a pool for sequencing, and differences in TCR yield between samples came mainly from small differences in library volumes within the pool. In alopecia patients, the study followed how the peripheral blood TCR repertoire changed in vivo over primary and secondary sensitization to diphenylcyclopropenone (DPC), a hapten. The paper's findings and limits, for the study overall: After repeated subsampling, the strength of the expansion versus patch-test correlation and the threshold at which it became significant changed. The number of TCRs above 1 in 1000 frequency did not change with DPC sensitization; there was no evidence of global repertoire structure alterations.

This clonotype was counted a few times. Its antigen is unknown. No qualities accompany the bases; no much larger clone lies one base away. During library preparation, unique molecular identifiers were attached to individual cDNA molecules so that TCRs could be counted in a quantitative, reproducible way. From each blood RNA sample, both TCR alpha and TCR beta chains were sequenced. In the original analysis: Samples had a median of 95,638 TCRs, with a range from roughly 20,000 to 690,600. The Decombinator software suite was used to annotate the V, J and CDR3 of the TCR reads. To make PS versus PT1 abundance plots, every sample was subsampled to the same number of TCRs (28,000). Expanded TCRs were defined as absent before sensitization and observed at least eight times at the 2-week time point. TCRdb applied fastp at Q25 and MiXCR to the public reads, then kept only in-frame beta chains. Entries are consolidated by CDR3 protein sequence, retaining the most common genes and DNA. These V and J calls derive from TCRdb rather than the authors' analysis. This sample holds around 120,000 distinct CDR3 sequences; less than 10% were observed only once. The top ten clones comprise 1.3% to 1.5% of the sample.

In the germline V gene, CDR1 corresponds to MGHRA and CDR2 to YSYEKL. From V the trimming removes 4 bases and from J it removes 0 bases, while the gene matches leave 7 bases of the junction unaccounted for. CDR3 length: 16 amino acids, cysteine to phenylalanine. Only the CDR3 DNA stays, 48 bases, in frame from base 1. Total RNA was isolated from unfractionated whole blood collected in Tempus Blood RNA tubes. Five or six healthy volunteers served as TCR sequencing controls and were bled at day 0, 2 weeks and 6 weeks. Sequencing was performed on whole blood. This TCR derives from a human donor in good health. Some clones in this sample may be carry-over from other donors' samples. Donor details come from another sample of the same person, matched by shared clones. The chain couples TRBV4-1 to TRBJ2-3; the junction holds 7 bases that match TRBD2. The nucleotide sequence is TGCGCCAGCAGCCTCCACTCTAGCGGTAGCACAGATACGCAGTATTTT. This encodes CASSLHSSGSTDTQYF.